Listed below are T cell receptor beta chains from one sample, sequenced in a study of shared clonotypes between healthy human individuals. This table comes from immunoSEQ multiplex PCR, and its TCRdb copy is limited to in-frame clones, with some not included. The sample lists about 490,000 clones, more than 65% occurring once. The sequencing sample was made of PBMCs. All receptors come from a woman in her forties in good health. Some clones in this sample may be carry-over from other donors' samples. Both conserved end residues are part of each CDR3. The D gene is left open where the match is weak. Clone size is stated in some rows and not others, as once, few, many or a class when expanded.

TRBJ2-2 | NA | TRBV5-1 | NA | CASSLGATGELFF | TGCGCCAGCAGCTTGGGAGCCACCGGGGAGCTGTTTTTT
TRBJ1-3 | NA | TRBV7-3 | NA | CASSLGPPQEERNTIYF | TGTGCCAGCAGCTTAGGGCCTCCACAGGAGGAGCGAAACACCATATATTTT
TRBJ2-1 | NA | TRBV28 | NA | CASSWTIYNEQFF | TGTGCCAGCAGTTGGACCATTTACAATGAGCAGTTCTTC
TRBJ2-3 | NA | TRBV28 | NA | CASSFRGRVQYF | TGTGCCAGCAGTTTCAGGGGCCGGGTCCAGTATTTT
TRBJ2-2 | NA | TRBV7-9 | NA | CASSPGSSSNTGELFF | TGTGCCAGCAGCCCAGGGTCTTCCTCAAACACCGGGGAGCTGTTTTTT
TRBJ1-2 | TRBD1 | TRBV18 | few | CASSPLGTAVLNYGYTF | TGTGCCAGCTCACCATTAGGGACAGCTGTACTTAACTATGGCTACACCTTC
TRBJ2-5 | NA | TRBV30 | NA | CAWNRVLQETQHF | TGTGCCTGGAATAGAGTCCTTCAAGAGACCCAGCACTTC
TRBJ2-3 | TRBD2 | TRBV5-4 | NA | CASSSKREGSTDTQYF | TGTGCCAGCAGTTCCAAGCGGGAGGGGAGCACAGATACGCAGTATTTT
TRBJ2-7 | NA | TRBV2 | NA | CASSDSGGSYEQYF | TGTGCCAGCAGTGACTCGGGCGGATCCTACGAGCAGTACTTC
TRBJ1-2 | TRBD1 | TRBV28 | many | CASSDRGPNYGYTF | TGTGCCAGCAGCGACAGGGGACCTAACTATGGCTACACCTTC
TRBJ2-5 | TRBD2 | TRBV2 | once | CASSWLAGMETQYF | TGTGCCAGCAGTTGGCTAGCGGGAATGGAGACCCAGTACTTC
TRBJ2-7 | TRBD2 | TRBV6-1 | NA | CASSEQGTSGRNEQYF | TGTGCCAGCAGTGAACAGGGGACTAGCGGGAGAAACGAGCAGTACTTC
TRBJ2-3 | NA | TRBV5-1 | NA | CASSLGDGYTDTQYF | TGCGCCAGCAGCTTGGGTGACGGGTACACAGATACGCAGTATTTT
TRBJ1-4 | NA | TRBV4-2 | NA | CASSPEQQATNEKLFF | TGTGCCAGCAGCCCAGAGCAACAAGCAACTAATGAAAAACTGTTTTTT
TRBJ2-7 | NA | TRBV4-2 | once | CASSQGPLRGTSYEQYF | TGTGCCAGCAGCCAAGGGCCGTTACGAGGGACTTCGTACGAGCAGTACTTC
TRBJ2-3 | NA | TRBV7-7 | once | CASSSQVGGLDTQYF | TGTGCCAGCAGCTCCCAGGTGGGAGGCCTTGATACGCAGTATTTT
TRBJ2-1 | NA | TRBV15 | NA | CATSRDQGSYNEQFF | TGTGCCACCAGCAGAGATCAAGGGTCCTACAATGAGCAGTTCTTC
TRBJ2-1 | NA | TRBV5-4 | NA | CASSQETGYNEQFF | TGTGCCAGCAGCCAAGAAACAGGATACAATGAGCAGTTCTTC
TRBJ2-3 | TRBD2 | TRBV28 | NA | CASSFASGRFTDTQYF | TGTGCCAGCAGTTTTGCTAGCGGGAGATTTACAGATACGCAGTATTTT
TRBJ2-3 | TRBD2 | TRBV7-9 | many | CASSYPGLAGGKDTQYF | TGTGCCAGCAGCTACCCGGGACTAGCGGGAGGGAAAGATACGCAGTATTTT
TRBJ2-1 | NA | TRBV10-3 | once | CAISGGTPIQFF | TGTGCCATCAGTGGTGGGACGCCGATACAGTTCTTC
TRBJ1-1 | NA | TRBV7-8 | NA | CASSLERTQNTEAFF | TGTGCCAGCAGCTTAGAACGGACGCAGAACACTGAAGCTTTCTTT
TRBJ2-7 | NA | TRBV28 | NA | CASSFVGGAYEQYF | TGTGCCAGCAGTTTCGTCGGGGGCGCCTACGAGCAGTACTTC
TRBJ1-2 | NA | TRBV7-8 | NA | CASSLQGRGYGYTF | TGTGCCAGCAGCCTACAGGGAAGGGGTTATGGCTACACCTTC
TRBJ2-5 | NA | TRBV7-7 | NA | CASSQGPQETQYF | TGTGCCAGCAGCCAGGGGCCCCAAGAGACCCAGTACTTC
TRBJ1-4 | NA | TRBV4-3 | few | CASSQDSTGELFF | TGCGCCAGCAGCCAAGATTCCACCGGAGAACTGTTTTTT
TRBJ2-5 | TRBD2 | TRBV19 | NA | CASSPGTRPQETQYF | TGTGCCAGTAGCCCCGGGACTAGGCCCCAAGAGACCCAGTACTTC
TRBJ2-7 | TRBD2 | TRBV4-1 | NA | CASSQRTSGRAINSYEQYF | TGCGCCAGCAGCCAACGGACTAGCGGGAGGGCCATCAACTCCTACGAGCAGTACTTC
TRBJ1-2 | TRBD1 | TRBV7-9 | NA | CASSSNGDRPLTF | TGTGCCAGCAGCTCCAACGGGGACAGACCTCTCACCTTC
TRBJ2-5 | NA | TRBV7-2 | once | CASSPRRAQETQYF | TGTGCCAGCAGTCCCCGTCGGGCCCAAGAGACCCAGTACTTC
TRBJ2-7 | TRBD2 | TRBV7-2 | NA | CASSPGLAGGREQYF | TGTGCCAGCAGCCCAGGGCTAGCGGGAGGACGCGAGCAGTACTTC
TRBJ2-1 | NA | TRBV11-2 | NA | CASSLSPGYYNEQFF | TGTGCCAGCAGCTTATCCCCCGGGTACTACAATGAGCAGTTCTTC
TRBJ2-1 | NA | TRBV30 | NA | CAWSVLRDNEQFF | TGTGCCTGGAGTGTACTCAGGGACAATGAGCAGTTCTTC
TRBJ2-3 | NA | TRBV4-2 | NA | CASSQKGWAGPSTDTQYF | TGTGCCAGCAGCCAAAAAGGTTGGGCAGGACCTAGCACAGATACGCAGTATTTT
TRBJ2-2 | TRBD2 | TRBV2 | NA | CASSWTLAGENTGELFF | TGTGCCAGCAGCTGGACTCTAGCGGGGGAAAACACCGGGGAGCTGTTTTTT
TRBJ1-5 | NA | TRBV2 | NA | CASGEQGKDQPQHF | TGTGCCAGCGGGGAACAGGGCAAAGATCAGCCCCAGCATTTT
TRBJ2-3 | NA | TRBV5-1 | NA | CASRDPDRQYF | TGCGCCAGCAGGGACCCAGATAGGCAGTATTTT
TRBJ1-5 | NA | TRBV2 | NA | CASREWGGQPQHF | TGTGCCAGCCGGGAATGGGGGGGTCAGCCCCAGCATTTT
TRBJ1-5 | TRBD1 | TRBV15 | NA | CATRATGGVPDQPQHF | TGTGCCACCCGTGCGACAGGGGGCGTTCCGGATCAGCCCCAGCATTTT
TRBJ2-2 | TRBD1 | TRBV25-1 | NA | CASSEWRTGGAGELFF | TGTGCCAGCAGTGAATGGAGGACAGGGGGGGCCGGGGAGCTGTTTTTT
TRBJ1-1 | NA | TRBV30 | NA | CAWSGRVDTEAFF | TGTGCCTGGAGTGGCAGGGTGGACACTGAAGCTTTCTTT
TRBJ1-5 | NA | TRBV28 | NA | CASARGNQPQHF | TGTGCCTCTGCGCGCGGCAATCAGCCCCAGCATTTT
TRBJ1-2 | TRBD1 | TRBV19 | NA | CASFNPGGVLGGYTF | TGTGCCAGCTTTAACCCAGGGGGCGTCTTGGGTGGCTACACCTTC
TRBJ2-1 | NA | TRBV2 | once | CASSEPPYNEQFF | TGTGCCAGCAGTGAACCCCCATACAATGAGCAGTTCTTC
TRBJ2-4 | NA | TRBV7-9 | NA | CASSLTAAKNIQYF | TGTGCCAGCAGCTTAACAGCAGCCAAAAACATTCAGTACTTC
TRBJ2-5 | TRBD2 | TRBV7-9 | NA | CARTPGGEETQYF | TGTGCCAGGACCCCGGGGGGGGAAGAGACCCAGTACTTC